This entry features one T cell receptor beta chain sequence. Its antigen is as yet unknown. The data are from a study of blood T cells in healthy people across ages. Study observations and caveats: Investigators viewed diversity estimates from one million T cells as underestimates, the study reported.

Germline CDR1 and CDR2: DFQATT and SNEGSKA (reference sequence). The CDR3 length is 15 residues. V trimming: 7 bases; J trimming: 7 bases; junction bases outside the gene matches: 13. The use of a sample-barcoded 5' primer and a J-beta primer mix characterized a second PCR of roughly 6 to 11 cycles. With 12 random nucleotides, a template-switch adaptor tagged each individual cDNA molecule. In TCRdb, the 5' RACE reads were re-called with MiXCR into one record per CDR3 protein. Of roughly 1,700,000 distinct CDR3 sequences listed, roughly 28% are singletons. The TCR originated in a woman in her 30s in good health. The chain has TRBV20-1 and TRBJ2-4; TRBD1 aligns across 10 bases. The sample was blood. The CDR3 reads CSVGSLGGQGNIQYF. CDR3 DNA sequence: TGCAGTGTGGGCTCCCTCGGGGGACAGGGGAACATTCAGTACTTC.